Each of the 16 T cell receptor beta chains below was sequenced from the same sample in a study of T cells in Graves' hyperthyroidism and ophthalmopathy. Amplification of TCR beta CDR3 regions was performed using RNA transcripts as template. A set of HTBI primers served as the primers for a first-round RT-PCR of the TCR CDR3. TCRdb processed the multiplex PCR reads anew with MiXCR; each CDR3 protein has one entry. The sample carries a few hundred thousand distinct CDR3 sequences, 20% to 30% recorded once. Source material: blood. These receptors all stem from a man aged 50-59 years with Graves' hyperthyroidism.

Written as DNA, the CDR3 is TGTGCCAGCAGCTTAGGACACATAGCCAAAAACATTCAGTACTTC. Its protein product is CASSLGHIAKNIQYF. This rearrangement joins TRBV11-2 to TRBJ2-4; D unclear. The V end was cut by 1 base, the J end by 0 bases, with 7 bases between. Per the germline V gene, CDR1 is SGHAT and CDR2 is FQNNGV. This CDR3 has 15 amino acids. The full variable domain, in which reference TRBV11-2 and TRBJ2-4 provide the parts outside the CDR3, is EAGVAQSPRYKIIEKRQSVAFWCNPISGHATLYWYQQILGQGPKLLIQFQNNGVVDDSQLPKDRFSAERLKGVDSTLKIQPAKLEDSAVYLCASSLGHIAKNIQYFGAGTRLSVL.

The chain couples TRBV6-1 to TRBJ2-1; maybe TRBD2 (6 bases). The CDR3 contains 14 residues. Deletions cut 2 bases from V and 6 bases from J, with 11 bases between. The germline gives CDR1 MNHNS, CDR2 SASEGT. CDR3 protein: CASSEFAGSNEQFF. CDR3 bases: TGTGCCAGCAGTGAATTTGCGGGGAGCAATGAGCAGTTCTTC.

This chain joins TRBV10-3 and TRBJ2-7, with D possibly being TRBD1 (6 bases). Trimming cost V 4 bases and J 3 bases, with 10 bases left between them. The CDR3 spans 13 residues. The germline gives CDR1 ENHRY, CDR2 SYGVKD. CDR3 in amino acids: CAISGTVDYEQYF. Here the CDR3 DNA reads TGTGCCATCAGTGGGACAGTGGACTACGAGCAGTACTTC.

In its sample, this clonotype was seen many times. The V call is TRBV7-3, the J call TRBJ2-2; 8 nucleotides match TRBD1. The CDR3 has 14 amino acids. Germline-derived CDR1 and CDR2 are SGHTA and FQGTGA. The J segment lost 7 bases and the V segment lost 8 bases, leaving 9 bases of the junction unmatched. CDR3 nucleotide sequence: TGTGCCAGCTGCCTAGCAGGGGGCAACGGGGAGCTGTTTTTT. Translated: CASCLAGGNGELFF. The complete variable domain, with remaining parts taken from reference TRBV7-3 and TRBJ2-2, reads GAGVSQTPSNKVTEKGKYVELRCDPISGHTALYWYRQSLGQGPEFLIYFQGTGAADDSGLPNDRFFAVRPEGSVSTLKIQRTERGDSAVYLCASCLAGGNGELFFGEGSRLTVL.

The J gene is TRBJ2-7, the V gene TRBV11-2; D not certain. Germline lookup yields CDR1 SGHAT and CDR2 FQNNGV. Between the trimmed V and J ends, which lost 3 bases and 0 bases, there was a span of 12 bases. The CDR3 is 15 residues long. DNA of the CDR3: TGTGCCAGCAGCTTTCTGGACGAGAGCTCCTACGAGCAGTACTTC. Its translation is CASSFLDESSYEQYF.

This clonotype was found a few times. The CDR3 here is CASNAPGLEAFF. CDR3 nucleotide sequence: TGTGCCAGCAACGCGCCGGGACTTGAAGCTTTCTTT. The gene calls are TRBV27 and TRBJ1-1; D might be TRBD1 (5 bases). V was clipped by 7 bases and J by 7 bases, with 13 bases between them. Germline CDR1 is MNHEY and CDR2 is SMNVEV (reference sequence). This CDR3 has 12 residues.

The sample holds many counts of this clonotype. The chain has TRBV6-1 and TRBJ1-1, with D unclear. The CDR3 length is 13 residues. Trimming removed 8 bases at V and 11 bases at J, with 21 bases between. CDR1 is MNHNS and CDR2 is SASEGT in the germline V gene. DNA of the CDR3: TGTGCCAGCGGCAACAGAAGGGTTAACGGGGCTTTCTTT. It encodes CASGNRRVNGAFF.

This clonotype was counted only a few times. The rearrangement links TRBV6-1 to TRBJ1-2; possibly TRBD1 for D (5 bases). CDR1 is MNHNS, CDR2 SASEGT, per germline. The CDR3 runs to 14 residues. V was cut by 8 bases and J by 4 bases, with 17 bases left in between. CDR3 nucleotide sequence: TGTGCCAGCGGACATGCGGGACGGGTCTATGGCTACACCTTC. Amino acid sequence: CASGHAGRVYGYTF.

In this sample, this clonotype turned up a few times. J is TRBJ2-1 and V is TRBV30; D is unresolved. V lost 2 bases and J 8 bases, leaving 22 bases between the germline ends. The CDR3 totals 16 residues. From germline, CDR1 is GTSNPN and CDR2 SVGIG (reference sequence). The CDR3 here is CAWSLDVVIHLDEQFF. The CDR3, as DNA: TGTGCCTGGAGTCTTGACGTGGTGATACACCTCGATGAGCAGTTCTTC.

This chain joins TRBV18 and TRBJ2-4; weak D call: TRBD2 (5 bases). The germline gives CDR1 KGHSH, CDR2 LQKENI. CDR3 length: 14 amino acids. V lost 2 bases, J lost 1 base, and 6 bases lay in between. CDR3 residues: CASSPSGAKNIQYF. DNA of the CDR3: TGTGCCAGCTCACCATCGGGGGCCAAAAACATTCAGTACTTC.

This clonotype was seen a handful of times. This rearrangement joins TRBV4-1 to TRBJ2-1; 12 bases match TRBD2. Germline V gene data show CDR1 as MGHRA and CDR2 as YSYEKL. The length of the CDR3 is 18 residues. After removal of 1 base from V and 1 base from J, the junction contained 5 bases not matched to a gene. DNA of the CDR3: TGCGCCAGCAGCCAAGGTACTAGCGGGAGGAGGTCCTACAATGAGCAGTTCTTC. This encodes CASSQGTSGRRSYNEQFF.

This clonotype was found a few times. The J gene is TRBJ2-5, the V gene TRBV5-1, with D hard to call. The ends were cut back, 4 bases at V and 4 bases at J, with 8 bases in the middle. The CDR3 is 12 amino acids. In germline, CDR1 is SGHRS, CDR2 YFSETQ. The CDR3 region is CASSRSSETQYF. CDR3 coding DNA: TGCGCCAGCAGCCGCTCATCAGAGACCCAGTACTTC.

The chain has TRBV6-1 and TRBJ1-1, with 7 bases fitting TRBD1. J was trimmed by 0 bases and V by 6 bases; bases with no gene match: 7. CDR1 is MNHNS and CDR2 is SASEGT in the germline V gene. This CDR3 has 15 residues. CDR3 sequence: CASSRDSALNTEAFF. CDR3 nucleotide sequence: TGTGCCAGCAGCCGGGACAGCGCATTGAACACTGAAGCTTTCTTT.

The rearrangement links TRBV7-3 to TRBJ2-2; D unresolved. This CDR3 contains 15 residues. V lost 5 bases and J lost 5, with 15 bases in between. In germline, CDR1 is SGHTA, CDR2 FQGTGA. CDR3 sequence: CASSGPGGTTGELFF. As DNA, the CDR3 is TGTGCCAGCAGCGGTCCGGGCGGAACAACCGGGGAGCTGTTTTTT.

The chain employs TRBV5-1 and TRBJ2-7, with D perhaps assigned TRBD1 or TRBD2 (5 bases each). The CDR3 is 14 amino acids. CDR1 SGHRS and CDR2 YFSETQ come from the germline V gene. V gave up 4 bases and J gave up 0 bases, with 11 bases separating them. CDR3 residues: CASSVGEISYEQYF. The CDR3 DNA is TGCGCCAGCAGCGTGGGGGAAATCTCCTACGAGCAGTACTTC.

The chain is built from TRBV19 and TRBJ1-5; 9 bases align to TRBD1. V was clipped by 7 bases and J by 2 bases; unmatched bases: 9. There are 16 residues in the CDR3. CDR1 LNHDA and CDR2 SQIVND come from the germline V gene (reference sequence). This chain's CDR3 is CASTTGTGIGNQPQHF. The CDR3 DNA sequence: TGTGCCAGTACTACGGGGACAGGGATTGGCAATCAGCCCCAGCATTTT.